A selection of T cell receptor beta chains follows, all from one sample in a study of blood T cell repertoires in COVID-19. Assay: immunoSEQ multiplex PCR; the TCRdb copy retains only in-frame clones and omits some. Of approximately 250,000 clones listed, about 83% were seen once; the top ten hold 5.5%. Sample: peripheral blood. These TCRs come from a human donor in a cohort sampled during active COVID-19. Both conserved end residues are part of each CDR3. D genes are given only for firm matches. Not every row has a clone size; where given, it reads once, few, many or a size class.

>TRBD1|TRBV27|once|TRBJ2-7
CASSGQGLTYEQYF
TGTGCCAGCAGTGGACAGGGCCTTACCTACGAGCAGTACTTC
>NA|TRBV28|NA|TRBJ2-7
CASSLKLPEGVTYEQYF
TGTGCCAGCAGTTTAAAGCTCCCCGAAGGGGTAACCTACGAGCAGTACTTC
>TRBD2|TRBV11-3|NA|TRBJ2-1
CASSSGLAGGGEQFF
TGTGCCAGCAGCTCGGGACTAGCGGGAGGAGGGGAGCAGTTCTTC
>TRBD1|TRBV18|NA|TRBJ1-2
CASSPPDRARWTF
TGTGCCAGCTCACCACCGGACAGGGCACGGTGGACCTTC
>NA|TRBV10-3|few|TRBJ1-5
CAISGEDFRPQHF
TGTGCCATCAGTGGGGAGGATTTCAGACCCCAGCATTTT
>NA|TRBV18|NA|TRBJ2-7
CASSSGASGLYEQYF
TGTGCCAGCTCATCGGGGGCTAGCGGACTCTACGAGCAGTACTTC
>TRBD1|TRBV15|NA|TRBJ1-4
CATSSRGQGPGNEKLFF
TGTGCCACCAGCAGCAGGGGACAGGGACCTGGTAATGAAAAACTGTTTTTT
>TRBD1|TRBV18|few|TRBJ2-1
CASSPGQGFNNEQFF
TGTGCCAGCTCACCAGGACAGGGGTTCAACAATGAGCAGTTCTTC
>TRBD1|TRBV3-1/TRBV3-2|NA|TRBJ1-1
CASSRQQGRTEAFF
TGTGCCAGCAGCCGTCAACAGGGGAGGACTGAAGCTTTCTTT
>NA|TRBV28|NA|TRBJ1-6
CASSLRGRGYGSPLHF
TGTGCCAGCAGTCTCAGGGGCAGGGGATATGGTTCACCCCTCCACTTT
>NA|TRBV6-6|NA|TRBJ2-6
CASTLGVSGANVLTF
TGTGCCAGCACCCTAGGGGTATCTGGGGCCAACGTCCTGACTTTC
>TRBD1|TRBV9|NA|TRBJ1-1
CASSVDRGGTEAFF
TGTGCCAGCAGCGTAGACAGGGGCGGCACTGAAGCTTTCTTT
>NA|TRBV5-4|NA|TRBJ2-1
CASSLAAGAGDEQFF
TGTGCCAGCAGCTTGGCAGCGGGTGCTGGCGATGAGCAGTTCTTC
>TRBD1|TRBV24-1|NA|TRBJ2-1
CATSDPDRGQFF
TGTGCCACCAGTGATCCCGACAGGGGGCAGTTCTTC
>TRBD1|TRBV2|NA|TRBJ2-5
CASRETGGQETQYF
TGTGCCAGCAGGGAGACAGGGGGCCAGGAGACCCAGTACTTC
>TRBD1|TRBV6-5|NA|TRBJ1-2
CASSYTPGGNGYTF
TGTGCCAGCAGTTACACCCCAGGGGGGAATGGCTACACCTTC
>NA|TRBV7-2|NA|TRBJ2-2
CASSSVQVATGELFF
TGTGCCAGCAGCTCTGTCCAGGTGGCCACCGGGGAGCTGTTTTTT
>TRBD2|TRBV4-2|NA|TRBJ2-3
CASSQGTGGVTDTQYF
TGTGCCAGCAGCCAAGGAACGGGAGGGGTCACAGATACGCAGTATTTT
>TRBD2|TRBV5-4|NA|TRBJ2-4
CATPRGLAGNIQYF
TGTGCCACTCCCCGCGGACTAGCGGGAAACATTCAGTACTTC
>NA|TRBV15|NA|TRBJ2-2
CATSSLAVKNTGELFF
TGTGCCACCAGCAGTTTAGCGGTTAAGAACACCGGGGAGCTGTTTTTT
>NA|TRBV6-1|NA|TRBJ2-7
CASSEGQYEQYF
TGTGCCAGCAGTGAAGGACAGTACGAGCAGTACTTC
>NA|TRBV4-1|once|TRBJ2-5
CASSLLVRETQYF
TGCGCCAGCAGCCTTTTAGTGAGGGAGACCCAGTACTTC
>NA|TRBV5-4|NA|TRBJ2-1
CASSLGSPGLYNEQFF
TGTGCCAGCAGCCTCGGGAGCCCGGGCCTATACAATGAGCAGTTCTTC
>TRBD1|TRBV19|NA|TRBJ1-1
CASSTKSGQGASAFF
TGTGCCAGTAGTACAAAGTCGGGACAGGGGGCGTCAGCTTTCTTT
>TRBD2|TRBV5-5|few|TRBJ2-5
CASSSIMTSGGGETQYF
TGTGCCAGCAGCTCCATTATGACTAGCGGGGGAGGGGAGACCCAGTACTTC
>TRBD1|TRBV27|NA|TRBJ2-1
CASSSALGQGASYNEQFF
TGTGCCAGCAGTTCGGCCTTGGGGCAGGGGGCTTCCTACAATGAGCAGTTCTTC
>TRBD1|TRBV7-3|many|TRBJ1-2
CASSPGTGTNYGYTF
TGTGCCAGCAGCCCCGGGACAGGGACTAACTATGGCTACACCTTC
>TRBD2|TRBV7-8|NA|TRBJ2-5
CASSLARETVRETQYF
TGTGCCAGCAGCTTAGCGCGGGAGACAGTGAGAGAGACCCAGTACTTC
>TRBD1|TRBV7-8|NA|TRBJ1-2
CASSRQGADYGYTF
TGTGCCAGCAGTAGACAGGGGGCCGACTATGGCTACACCTTC
>NA|TRBV2|NA|TRBJ1-2
CASSERGGIGYGYTF
TGTGCCAGCAGTGAGCGAGGAGGGATAGGCTATGGCTACACCTTC
>NA|TRBV6-6|few|TRBJ1-6
CASSRRGQNNSPLHF
TGTGCCAGCAGCCGCCGAGGACAAAATAATTCACCCCTCCACTTT
>NA|TRBV9|NA|TRBJ1-6
CASSSLSYNSPLHF
TGTGCCAGCAGCAGCCTCTCCTATAATTCACCCCTCCACTTT
>TRBD1|TRBV3-1/TRBV3-2|NA|TRBJ2-7
CASRRQGSDYEQYF
TGTGCCAGCAGACGACAGGGTTCCGACTACGAGCAGTACTTC
>TRBD2|TRBV18|once|TRBJ2-3
CASSPLAGALHGADTQYF
TGTGCCAGCTCGCCACTAGCGGGGGCCCTGCATGGAGCAGATACGCAGTATTTT
>NA|TRBV25-1|NA|TRBJ1-3
CASRHSGSGNTIYF
TGTGCCAGCAGGCACTCAGGCTCTGGAAACACCATATATTTT
>TRBD2|TRBV7-8|NA|TRBJ2-5
CASSRGTSGRRETQYF
TGTGCCAGCAGCCGAGGGACTAGCGGGAGAAGAGAGACCCAGTACTTC
>TRBD2|TRBV28|NA|TRBJ2-1
CASRGGSSSYNEQFF
TGTGCCAGCCGGGGCGGGAGTAGCTCCTACAATGAGCAGTTCTTC
>NA|TRBV19|NA|TRBJ1-2
CASSIGYRDYGYTF
TGTGCCAGTAGTATCGGATACCGGGACTATGGCTACACCTTC
>TRBD1|TRBV12-3/TRBV12-4|NA|TRBJ2-7
CASSMGQGNEQYF
TGTGCCAGCAGTATGGGACAGGGGAACGAGCAGTACTTC
>NA|TRBV6-5|many|TRBJ1-2
CASSYSWGRGYTF
TGTGCCAGCAGTTACTCATGGGGCCGAGGCTACACCTTC
>NA|TRBV5-4|NA|TRBJ2-5
CASSFPGRETQYF
TGTGCCAGCAGCTTCCCGGGGAGAGAGACCCAGTACTTC
>TRBD1|TRBV6-5|NA|TRBJ2-3
CASWGQGTDTQYF
TGTGCCAGCTGGGGACAGGGCACAGATACGCAGTATTTT
>NA|TRBV27|once|TRBJ1-4
CASSMNFAPEKLFF
TGTGCCAGCAGTATGAACTTTGCACCTGAAAAACTGTTTTTT
>NA|TRBV9|NA|TRBJ1-3
CASSSGTNRNTIYF
TGTGCCAGCAGCTCCGGGACAAACCGAAACACCATATATTTT
>NA|TRBV7-9|NA|TRBJ1-1
CASSSIPENTEAFF
TGTGCCAGCAGCTCTATCCCTGAGAACACTGAAGCTTTCTTT